Listed below are T cell receptor beta chains from one sample, sequenced in a study of blood T cells in healthy people across ages. TCRdb called the 5' RACE reads again in MiXCR, with one record for every CDR3 protein. The sample contains 850,000 or so distinct CDR3 sequences, about 30% of which appear only once. Sequencing was done on a sample of blood. The receptors were gathered from a woman older than 75 in good health. CDR3s include the opening cysteine and the closing phenylalanine or tryptophan. The D gene is left open where the match is weak. Some rows have no size entry. The others give once, few or many, or a class for an expanded clone.

j_call v_call d_call clone_size cdr3_aa cdr3_nt
TRBJ2-7 TRBV12-3/TRBV12-4 - many CASSPRKRTLSYEQYF TGTGCCAGCAGCCCACGTAAGAGGACCCTCTCCTACGAGCAGTACTTC
TRBJ2-3 TRBV7-2 - many CASSRYTDTQYF TGTGCCAGCAGCCGCTACACAGATACGCAGTATTTT
TRBJ2-1 TRBV11-2 TRBD2 many CASSYTSGASYNEQFF TGTGCCAGCAGCTATACGAGCGGGGCGTCCTACAATGAGCAGTTCTTC
TRBJ1-6 TRBV7-9 - - CASTIYNSPLHF TGTGCCAGCACCATCTATAATTCACCCCTCCACTTT
TRBJ2-7 TRBV28 TRBD1 few CASRDTGGAIYEQYF TGTGCCAGCAGAGACACAGGGGGCGCGATCTACGAGCAGTACTTC
TRBJ2-4 TRBV12-3/TRBV12-4 TRBD1 many CASQNKGQGKNIQYF TGTGCCAGCCAAAACAAGGGACAGGGAAAAAACATTCAGTACTTC
TRBJ1-1 TRBV27 - few CASSLNEAGEAFF TGTGCCAGCAGTTTAAATGAGGCAGGGGAAGCTTTCTTT
TRBJ2-1 TRBV7-2 TRBD1 - CAITLNLPRQGANEQFF TGTGCCATCACACTAAACCTCCCGAGACAGGGGGCAAATGAGCAGTTCTTC
TRBJ2-2 TRBV7-2 - - CASSLDYVVRELFF TGTGCCAGCAGCTTAGACTACGTCGTTAGGGAGCTGTTTTTT
TRBJ2-1 TRBV6-5 TRBD1 - CASSSYRGPENEQFF TGTGCCAGCAGTTCGTACAGGGGGCCTGAGAATGAGCAGTTCTTC
TRBJ2-3 TRBV20-1 - few CSAPSRYSLDTQYF TGCAGTGCTCCTTCTAGATACTCACTAGATACGCAGTATTTT
TRBJ2-3 TRBV5-1 TRBD2 many CASSFGTSGGAGTDTQYF TGCGCCAGCAGCTTCGGGACTAGCGGGGGGGCCGGCACAGATACGCAGTATTTT
TRBJ2-7 TRBV7-2 - many CASSLVVREQYF TGTGCCAGCAGCTTAGTCGTCCGAGAGCAGTACTTC
TRBJ2-1 TRBV7-9 TRBD1 many CASSRTGGTEQFF TGTGCCAGCAGCCGAACAGGGGGCACTGAGCAGTTCTTC
TRBJ1-1 TRBV5-1 - few CASSLPGANTEAFF TGCGCCAGCAGCTTACCCGGGGCCAACACTGAAGCTTTCTTT
TRBJ2-7 TRBV29-1 - - CSVRALSEQYF TGCAGCGTGCGAGCTCTATCCGAGCAGTACTTC
TRBJ2-3 TRBV7-2 TRBD2 - CASSPSGGASPDTQYF TGTGCCAGCAGCCCAAGCGGGGGGGCCTCACCCGATACGCAGTATTTT
TRBJ2-4 TRBV9 TRBD2 many CASSVGLAGGSKNIQYF TGTGCCAGCAGCGTAGGACTAGCGGGGGGTTCAAAAAACATTCAGTACTTC